These 29 T cell receptor beta chains came from one sample sequenced in a study of blood T cells in healthy people across ages. A second PCR of roughly 7 to 11 cycles used a sample-barcoded 5' primer and a J-beta primer mix. TCRdb used MiXCR to reprocess the 5' RACE reads, holding one entry per CDR3 protein. Among around 650,000 distinct CDR3 sequences listed, around 38% were seen once. Sequenced input: blood. The source is a man of 80 years or more in good health.

V is TRBV20-1 and J is TRBJ1-4; D remains unclear. The CDR3 has 16 amino acids. Germline CDR1 DFQATT, CDR2 SNEGSKA (reference sequence). Trimming shortened V by 0 bases and J by 10 bases, and 21 bases separated the two germline ends. The CDR3 spells CSARDSAVPLSGKLFF. The CDR3 region has the DNA TGCAGTGCTAGAGATAGCGCGGTCCCTCTATCGGGAAAACTGTTTTTT.

This chain joins TRBV28 and TRBJ1-4; D gene unclear. The CDR3 extends over 13 amino acids. The germline V gene has CDR1 MDHEN and CDR2 SYDVKM. V was pared by 5 bases and J by 8 bases, with 12 bases between. This CDR3 reads CASSTPGPEKLFF. The CDR3 DNA reads as TGTGCCAGCAGTACGCCGGGTCCAGAAAAACTGTTTTTT. Variable domain in full (rest from reference TRBV28 and TRBJ1-4): DVKVTQSSRYLVKRTGEKVFLECVQDMDHENMFWYRQDPGLGLRLIYFSYDVKMKEKGDIPEGYSVSREKKERFSLILESASTNQTSMYLCASSTPGPEKLFFGSGTQLSVL.

V is TRBV3-1 and J is TRBJ2-5; 7 bases are a match to TRBD2. J was trimmed by 5 bases and V by 4 bases; bases with no gene match: 13. The CDR3 loop spans 16 amino acids. CDR1 is LGHDT, CDR2 YNNKEL, per germline (reference sequence). CDR3 DNA sequence: TGTGCCAGCAGCCCCTTCAAGGGAGGGTTGGGGGAGACCCAGTACTTC. Amino acids: CASSPFKGGLGETQYF.

This clonotype showed up just a few times. V gene TRBV15 combines with J gene TRBJ2-1; 14 nucleotides align to TRBD2. Germline loops: CDR1 LNHNV, CDR2 YYDKDF (reference sequence). The CDR3 consists of 15 residues. Trimming removed 3 bases from V and 5 bases from J; junction bases left unmatched: 0. The CDR3 nucleotides are TGTGCCACCAGCAGGGGACTAGCGGGGGACAATGAGCAGTTCTTC. Its translation: CATSRGLAGDNEQFF.

This clonotype occurred many times. A read error may be the cause here, since a much bigger clone is one base away. The J gene is TRBJ2-3, the V gene TRBV3-1; D gene uncertain. The CDR3 runs 12 residues. Trimming left V 2 bases short and J 0 bases short, with 0 bases between. CDR1 is LGHDT, CDR2 YNNKEL, per germline (reference sequence). CDR3 DNA sequence: TGTGCCAGCAGCCAAAGCACAGATACGCAGTATTTT. It yields the protein CASSQSTDTQYF.

This clonotype was seen at least ten times. The chain has TRBV29-1 and TRBJ2-7, with 9 bases fitting TRBD2. With 5 bases clipped from V and 0 bases from J, the junction kept 5 bases outside the gene matches. CDR3 length: 14 residues. Germline V gene lookup returns CDR1 SQVTM and CDR2 ANQGSEA. CDR3 in DNA: TGCAGCGTTACAGAGCGGGGGGACTCCTACGAGCAGTACTTC. This gives the protein CSVTERGDSYEQYF.

The chain employs TRBV12-3 or TRBV12-4 and TRBJ2-1; 10 bases are a match to TRBD2. V lost 0 bases to trimming and J lost 8 bases; unmatched junction nucleotides: 4. The CDR3 runs to 15 residues. The CDR3 loop is CASSLAGTSVDEQFF. DNA of the CDR3: TGTGCCAGCAGTTTAGCCGGGACTAGCGTCGATGAGCAGTTCTTC.

The chain has TRBV4-1 and TRBJ2-3; the match to TRBD1 covers 10 bases. Germline trimming cut 4 bases from V and 6 bases from J; bases unmatched to any gene: 7. The germline V gene has CDR1 MGHRA and CDR2 YSYEKL. CDR3 size: 15 residues. Here the CDR3 reads CASSRSGQGTDTQYF. For the CDR3, the DNA is TGCGCCAGCAGCCGTTCGGGACAGGGGACGGATACGCAGTATTTT.

This clonotype has more than one count but fewer than ten. The chain is built from TRBV28 and TRBJ1-2; weak D call: TRBD1 (6 bases). Germline V CDR1 and CDR2: MDHEN, SYDVKM. CDR3 length equals 15 residues. V lost 6 bases and J lost 5, with 19 bases in between. CDR3 sequence: CASSTGQPSGYGYTF. Written as DNA, the CDR3 is TGTGCCAGCAGCACTGGACAGCCGTCTGGGTATGGCTACACCTTC.

With respect to this clonotype: One base away lies a much larger clone, so this may be a sequencing read error. The chain carries TRBV6-2 or TRBV6-3 and TRBJ1-2; a possible D gene is TRBD1 (5 bases). The CDR3 spans 14 residues. Germline V CDR1 and CDR2: MNHEY, SVGEGT. The CDR3 coding sequence is TGTGCCAGCCACTCCCGACAGATTAACTATGGCCACACCTTC. As protein: CASHSRQINYGHTF.

V usage is TRBV5-1 and J usage is TRBJ1-5; D is undetermined. With 0 bases removed from V and 5 bases from J, the gap between germline ends came to 12 bases. Germline values: CDR1 SGHRS, CDR2 YFSETQ. CDR3 size: 15 residues. The DNA for the CDR3 is TGCGCCAGCAGCTTGGCCGGTACGGTCGATCAGCCCCAGCATTTT. This sequence encodes CASSLAGTVDQPQHF.

The chain uses TRBV6-6 and TRBJ1-1; a weak D match, TRBD1 (6 bases). V was clipped by 2 bases and J by 1 base, with 17 bases between them. Germline values: CDR1 MNHNY, CDR2 SVGAGI (reference sequence). The CDR3 has 17 amino acids. In DNA, the CDR3 is TGTGCCAGCAGTTACCACCGGGGGGCTACGGAGAACACTGAAGCTTTCTTT. Protein: CASSYHRGATENTEAFF.

As for this clonotype: One junction end does not reproduce the germline sequence, and a read error may be involved. The chain combines TRBV5-1 with TRBJ2-1, with D possibly being TRBD1 (6 bases). CDR3 length equals 16 residues. Germline V gene lookup returns CDR1 SGHRS and CDR2 YFSETQ. CDR3 sequence reads: CASSLVTGWGNNERFF. The CDR3 bases are TGCGCCAGCAGCTTGGTGACAGGATGGGGTAACAATGAGCGGTTCTTC.

Regarding this clonotype: A much larger clone is a single base away; this may be a read error. V gene TRBV7-6 combines with J gene TRBJ2-5, with TRBD1 matching 8 bases. Matching the DNA end better, TRBJ2-1 makes the J call doubtful. This CDR3 is built from 14 residues. The V gene's germline CDR1 is SGHVS and CDR2 FNYEAQ. The CDR3 here is CASSLGTGQETQFF. CDR3 coding DNA: TGTGCCAGCAGCTTGGGGACAGGTCAAGAGACCCAGTTCTTC.

There are a few counts of this clonotype. V usage is TRBV18 and J usage is TRBJ2-1; TRBD2 matches at 13 bases. The germline gives CDR1 KGHSH, CDR2 LQKENI. The CDR3 covers 16 residues. V trimming: 0 bases; J trimming: 10 bases; junction bases outside the gene matches: 6. CDR3 sequence reads: CASSPPGTSGTREQFF. In DNA, the CDR3 is TGTGCCAGCTCACCACCGGGGACTAGCGGGACGAGAGAGCAGTTCTTC. The whole variable domain, remainder taken from reference TRBV18 and TRBJ2-1, is NAGVMQNPRHLVRRRGQEARLRCSPMKGHSHVYWYRQLPEEGLKFMVYLQKENIIDESGMPKERFSAEFPKEGPSILRIQQVVRGDSAAYFCASSPPGTSGTREQFFGPGTRLTVL.

The chain is built from TRBV6-4 and TRBJ2-5; no reliable D call. Trimming took off 7 bases at V and 0 bases at J, with 21 bases between the two ends. CDR1 is MRHNA and CDR2 is SNTAGT in the germline V gene. The length of the CDR3 is 17 residues. The CDR3 spells CASTPWCPGIYQETQYF. The DNA for the CDR3 is TGTGCCAGCACCCCGTGGTGTCCAGGCATCTACCAAGAGACCCAGTACTTC.

A few counts support this clonotype. V and J are TRBV6-2 or TRBV6-3 and TRBJ2-5; D is perhaps TRBD2 (6 bases). Germline CDR1 MNHEY, CDR2 SVGEGT. This CDR3 has 14 amino acids. Deletions cut 6 bases from V and 5 bases from J, with 16 bases between. Written as DNA, the CDR3 is TGTGCCAGCAGGATTAGCGGAGTAGGGGAGACCCAGTACTTC. It yields the protein CASRISGVGETQYF.

The V gene is TRBV7-3, the J gene TRBJ2-3; the match to TRBD2 covers 7 bases. Trimming at V came to 2 bases and at J to 7 bases, leaving 12 bases not matched to a gene. This CDR3 has 16 amino acids. Germline-derived CDR1 and CDR2 are SGHTA and FQGTGA. CDR3 DNA sequence: TGTGCCAGCAGCTTATCTCCAGCGGGACTGGCGAATACGCAGTATTTT. Translated: CASSLSPAGLANTQYF.

The chain has TRBV6-8 and TRBJ2-1; 14 bases fit TRBD2. The V gene end was trimmed by 2 bases and the J gene end by 7 bases; junction bases not matched to a gene: 1. The CDR3 contains 15 residues. In germline, CDR1 is MNHGY, CDR2 SAAAGT. CDR3 region: CASSYRTSGGNEQFF. The CDR3 DNA reads TGTGCCAGCAGTTACCGGACTAGCGGGGGGAATGAGCAGTTCTTC.

This clonotype was seen more than once but under ten times. The rearrangement links TRBV4-2 to TRBJ2-5; D gene uncertain. Trimming stripped 1 base from V and 6 bases from J, with 15 bases between. In germline, CDR1 is LGHNA, CDR2 YNFKEQ. The CDR3 runs to 15 residues. The CDR3 coding sequence is TGTGCCAGCAGCCAAGGCTCGGCTAGTAGTCAGACCCAGTACTTC. It translates to CASSQGSASSQTQYF.

The rearrangement uses TRBV3-1 and TRBJ2-2, with TRBD2 identical over 7 bases. The ends lost 3 bases at V and 9 bases at J; junction bases unmatched: 13. Germline lookup yields CDR1 LGHDT and CDR2 YNNKEL (reference sequence). The CDR3 covers 16 residues. The CDR3, as DNA: TGTGCCAGCAGCCAGATGTGGACTAGAAGTCGACGGGAGCTGTTTTTT. It translates to CASSQMWTRSRRELFF. Looking up the rest from reference TRBV3-1 and TRBJ2-2 gives the full variable domain: DTAVSQTPKYLVTQMGNDKSIKCEQNLGHDTMYWYKQDSKKFLKIMFSYNNKELIINETVPNRFSPKSPDKAHLNLHINSLELGDSAVYFCASSQMWTRSRRELFFGEGSRLTVL.

This clonotype occurred a few times. The chain has TRBV7-2 and TRBJ2-7; 12 bases match TRBD2. This CDR3 comprises 16 residues. J gave up 6 bases and V 4 bases, and 10 bases lay outside the gene matches. Per the germline V gene, CDR1 is SGHTA and CDR2 is FQGNSA. CDR3 amino acids: CASSSQRLAGALEQYF. CDR3 sequence (DNA): TGTGCCAGCAGCTCGCAACGACTAGCGGGAGCGCTCGAGCAGTACTTC.

Comment on this clonotype: This may be a read error: a much more frequent sequence differs by one nucleotide. The chain employs TRBV29-1 and TRBJ2-5; TRBD1 is a possible D gene (5 bases). The closer fit of TRBJ2-1 to the DNA end suggests the J call may be wrong. Looked up from germline, CDR1 is SQVTM and CDR2 is ANQGSEA. The CDR3 runs 12 residues. The CDR3 DNA reads as TGCAGCGTTGCAGGGAACCAAGAGACCCAGTTCTTC. Encoded protein: CSVAGNQETQFF.

The gene calls are TRBV5-1 and TRBJ2-5, with TRBD1 identical over 9 bases. Gene TRBJ2-7 matches the end of the DNA better, so the J call may be wrong. The length of the CDR3 is 14 residues. CDR1 is SGHRS, CDR2 YFSETQ, per germline. CDR3 protein: CASSVDRGSDEQYF. The CDR3 DNA is TGCGCCAGCAGCGTGGACAGGGGTTCTGACGAGCAGTACTTC.

V is TRBV6-1 and J is TRBJ2-3; weak D call: TRBD2 (6 bases). The CDR3 is made up of 18 amino acids. From germline, CDR1 is MNHNS and CDR2 SASEGT. The ends were cut back, 6 bases at V and 3 bases at J, with 25 bases in the middle. The CDR3 DNA reads TGTGCCAGCAGGGGCGGGAATGGACACAACCTTGGAACAGATACGCAGTATTTT. Translated: CASRGGNGHNLGTDTQYF.

Comment on this clonotype: A read error is possible here, since a much larger clone lies one base away. V usage is TRBV20-1 and J usage is TRBJ2-7; 7 bases map to TRBD2. The CDR3 totals 15 residues. Germline assignment: CDR1 DFQATT and CDR2 SNEGSKA (reference sequence). CDR3 nucleotides: TGCAGTACTAGTTCGTGGCGGGGGAGCTCCTACGAGCAGTACTTC. Its translation is CSTSSWRGSSYEQYF.

In this sample, this clonotype turned up a few times. This rearrangement joins TRBV7-2 to TRBJ2-1, with D maybe TRBD2 (6 bases). Germline CDR1 and CDR2: SGHTA and FQGNSA. This CDR3 comprises 15 residues. V lost 1 base and J 6 bases, leaving 13 bases between the germline ends. CDR3 region: CASSLGLASVNEQFF. CDR3 nucleotide sequence: TGTGCCAGCAGCTTAGGGTTGGCTAGCGTCAATGAGCAGTTCTTC.

This clonotype was detected once. This rearrangement joins TRBV6-2 or TRBV6-3 to TRBJ1-1; 7 bases agree with TRBD1. Trimming cost V 6 bases and J 1 base; bases outside gene matches: 8. Germline-derived CDR1 and CDR2 are MNHEY and SVGEGT. This CDR3 contains 15 residues. CDR3 in amino acids: CASRNHRGRNTEAFF. The CDR3 DNA reads TGTGCCAGCAGGAATCACAGGGGACGGAACACTGAAGCTTTCTTT.

The chain uses TRBV18 and TRBJ1-2; D gene unclear. V lost 3 bases and J 3 bases, leaving 5 bases between the germline ends. Germline V gives CDR1 KGHSH, CDR2 LQKENI. CDR3 length: 12 residues. CDR3 DNA: TGTGCCAGCTCACCGAAGGACTATGGCTACACCTTC. Encoded protein: CASSPKDYGYTF.